This T cell receptor (beta chain) was observed in a study of blood T cells in healthy people across ages (dated by TCRdb to about 2015). Notes on the research overall: In model experiments, roughly one uniquely barcoded TCR beta cDNA molecule per two T cells was captured by template switching. The study measured age-related changes in TCR beta repertoire diversity using deep sequencing normalized with unique cDNA molecular identifiers. Donors were grouped into four age groups: young (average approximately 15 years), middle-aged (39), aged (62) and long-lived (approximately 81). To avoid experimental bias, donors of different ages were distributed randomly across sequencing lanes. For two donors (one aged 18 to 29 and one aged 80 or older), the study analyzed two additional independent replicas of 1 million unique cDNA reads from the same blood draw. Here is what the overall study found, with its caveats: As age increased, observed TCR beta diversity per million T cells dropped in a roughly linear way, and a significant reduction was already evident by age around 41. The percentage of naive T cells measured by flow cytometry correlated strongly with observed TCR beta diversity. Conclusive comparison of naive and antigen-experienced compartments was prevented by the profiling of bulk unsorted PBMCs. Donor CMV infection status was unknown, potentially confounding age-related changes in expanded clonotypes. Compared with the aged group, more naive CD4+ T cells, fewer expanded clones and increased TCR diversity were shown by the long-lived group, suggesting age selection. Total diversity estimates from one million sequenced T cells were considered lower bounds and underestimates.

The approximately 39 donors, aged about 6 to 95 years, were systemically healthy Caucasian individuals from Russia. About 10 milliliters of peripheral blood were collected from each donor into EDTA-treated Vacutainer tubes. Ficoll-Paque density-gradient centrifugation was used to isolate PBMCs, with at least 6.5 million per sample. Trizol reagent was used to extract total RNA from the PBMCs, yielding at least 5.5 micrograms per sample. For every donor, an aliquot of PBMCs went through flow cytometry to measure the percentages of naive CD45RAhigh/CD27high T cells. This clonotype has ten or more counts. Its antigen has not been determined. The sample holds no much larger clone one base away, and base qualities are not on file. The library was built by means of 5' RACE. Sequencing used an Illumina HiSeq 2500. A second PCR of about 6 to 12 cycles was performed with a sample-barcoded 5' primer and a J-beta primer mix. A template-switch 5' adaptor carrying 12 random nucleotides introduced a unique molecular identifier onto each TCR beta cDNA molecule. At least 2.5 million CDR3-containing paired-end reads were obtained from each sample. All of the RNA was converted into first-strand cDNA using the Mint cDNA synthesis kit, with a TRBC-specific oligonucleotide serving as the primer. Following uracil-DNA glycosylase treatment, a first 18-cycle PCR with universal primers M1SS and BC2_uni_R was performed on all cDNA. In the source study's methods: Each sample was normalized by randomly selecting 1 million high-quality reads, each carrying a distinct molecular identifier. Reads with shared molecular identifiers were discarded instead of being binned into consensus sequences. MiTCR, set to a Q25 quality threshold and the strictest error-elimination algorithm, was used for CDR3 identification, clonotype clustering and error correction. Lower-bound total TCR beta diversity was estimated with a nonparametric unseen species model using Euler transformation. TCRdb reran the public reads through fastp at Q25 and MiXCR, keeping productive beta chains. Each CDR3 protein appears once, grouped with its most common genes and DNA. The V and J calls follow TCRdb's processing rather than the paper's. Counted in this sample were fewer than 800,000 distinct CDR3 sequences; less than 40% of them appeared once. Clones ranked in the top ten supply 15% of the sample.

CDR1 SGHTA and CDR2 FQGNSA are derived from the germline V gene. Germline trimming: 1 base from V, 11 bases from J; junction bases outside gene matches: 9. The CDR3 sequence holds 16 residues, the cysteine and phenylalanine included. CDR3 DNA only is kept here, 48 bases in frame from base 1. Sequences were obtained from blood. Rearrangement joined TRBV7-2 to TRBJ2-1, with 12 bases aligning to TRBD2. This TCR was sampled from an elderly woman in good health. Donor details come from another sample of the same person, matched by shared clones. The CDR3 here reads CASSLDRSSGGAQQFF. The DNA reads TGTGCCAGCAGCTTAGATAGGTCTAGCGGGGGGGCACAGCAGTTCTTC. With the portions outside the CDR3 filled from the reference TRBV7-2 and TRBJ2-1 genes, the complete variable region becomes GAGVSQSPSNKVTEKGKDVELRCDPISGHTALYWYRQSLGQGLEFLIYFQGNSAPDKSGLPSDRFSAERTGGSVSTLTIQRTQQEDSAVYLCASSLDRSSGGAQQFFGPGTRLTVL.